The following is a T cell receptor beta chain sequence with its context. Its antigen is unknown. The J segment lost 1 base and the V segment lost 1 base, leaving 1 base of the junction unmatched. The CDR3 totals 15 residues. In germline, CDR1 is SGHRS, CDR2 YFSETQ. This specimen belongs to a study of cytomegalovirus exposure and HLA in healthy donors. Although they were nominally healthy when sampled, donors likely had unrecorded immune exposures. Researchers ran the PCR with 60 Vbeta and 13 Jbeta primers. The method was immunoSEQ multiplex PCR; TCRdb's version includes in-frame clones alone and lacks a portion of them. The sample carries 150,000 to 200,000 clones, approximately 85% recorded once. Points from the study as a whole: For most TCR sequences rarity was the rule, although some public TCRs occurred in many donors.

Material for sequencing was PBMCs. The origin of this receptor is a girl aged 5-17 years in good health and CMV-seropositive. The chain recombines TRBV5-1 with TRBJ2-5, with 10 bases identical to TRBD2. CDR3: CASSLQRGGQETQYF. DNA for the CDR3: TGCGCCAGCAGCTTGCAGCGGGGGGGCCAAGAGACCCAGTACTTC.